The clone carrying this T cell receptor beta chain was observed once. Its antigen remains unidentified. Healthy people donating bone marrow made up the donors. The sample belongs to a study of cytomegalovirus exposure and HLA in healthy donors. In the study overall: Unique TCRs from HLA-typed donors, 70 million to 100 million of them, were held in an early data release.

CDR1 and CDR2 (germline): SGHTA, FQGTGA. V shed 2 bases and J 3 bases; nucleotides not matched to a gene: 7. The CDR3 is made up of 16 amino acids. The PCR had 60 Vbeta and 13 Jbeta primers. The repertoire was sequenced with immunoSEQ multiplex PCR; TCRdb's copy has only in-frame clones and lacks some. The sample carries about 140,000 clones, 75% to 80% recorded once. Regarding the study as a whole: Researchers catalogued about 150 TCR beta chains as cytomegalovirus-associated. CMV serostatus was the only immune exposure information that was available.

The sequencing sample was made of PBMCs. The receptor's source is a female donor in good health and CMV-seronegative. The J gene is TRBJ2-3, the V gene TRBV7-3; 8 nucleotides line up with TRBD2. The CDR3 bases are TGTGCCAGCAGCTTAGGACCAGCGGGAGTAACAGATACGCAGTATTTT. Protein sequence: CASSLGPAGVTDTQYF.